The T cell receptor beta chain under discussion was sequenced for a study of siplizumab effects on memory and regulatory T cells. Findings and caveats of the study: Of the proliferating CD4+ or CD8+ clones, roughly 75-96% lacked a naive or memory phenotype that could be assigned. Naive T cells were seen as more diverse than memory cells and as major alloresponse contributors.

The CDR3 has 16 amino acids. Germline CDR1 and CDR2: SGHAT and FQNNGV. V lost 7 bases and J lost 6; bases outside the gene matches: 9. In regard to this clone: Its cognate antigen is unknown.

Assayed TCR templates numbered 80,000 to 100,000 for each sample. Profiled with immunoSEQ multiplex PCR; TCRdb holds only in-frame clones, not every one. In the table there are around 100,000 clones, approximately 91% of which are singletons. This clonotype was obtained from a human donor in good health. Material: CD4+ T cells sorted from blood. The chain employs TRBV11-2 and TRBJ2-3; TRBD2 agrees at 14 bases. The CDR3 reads CASTEGLAGAGDTQYF. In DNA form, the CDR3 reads TGTGCCAGCACCGAGGGACTAGCGGGGGCGGGGGATACGCAGTATTTT.